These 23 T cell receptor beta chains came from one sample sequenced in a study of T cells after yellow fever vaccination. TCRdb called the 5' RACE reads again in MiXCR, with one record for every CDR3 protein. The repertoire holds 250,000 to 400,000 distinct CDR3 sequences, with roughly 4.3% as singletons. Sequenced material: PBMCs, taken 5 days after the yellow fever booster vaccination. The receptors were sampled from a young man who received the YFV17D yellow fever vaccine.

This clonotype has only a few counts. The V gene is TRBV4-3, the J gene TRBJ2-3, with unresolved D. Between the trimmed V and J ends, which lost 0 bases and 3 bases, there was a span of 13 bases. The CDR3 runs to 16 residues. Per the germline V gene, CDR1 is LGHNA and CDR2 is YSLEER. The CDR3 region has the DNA TGCGCCAGCAGCCAAGATCTGGCTGCTGCAACAGATACGCAGTATTTT. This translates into CASSQDLAAATDTQYF.

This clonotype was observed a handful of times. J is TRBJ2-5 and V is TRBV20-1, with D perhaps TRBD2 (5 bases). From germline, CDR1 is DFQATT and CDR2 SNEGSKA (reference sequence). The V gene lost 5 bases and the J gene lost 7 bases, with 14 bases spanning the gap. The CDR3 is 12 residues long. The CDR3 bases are TGCAGTGCTCGGAGCGGCGGCCGGACCCAGTACTTC. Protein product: CSARSGGRTQYF.

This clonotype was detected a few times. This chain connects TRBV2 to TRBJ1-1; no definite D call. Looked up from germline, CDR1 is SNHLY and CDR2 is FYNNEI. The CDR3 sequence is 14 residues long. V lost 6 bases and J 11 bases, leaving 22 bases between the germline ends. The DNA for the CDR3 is TGTGCCAGCAGCCTCGGACCCCGCCCGCCGACTGCTTTCTTT. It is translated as CASSLGPRPPTAFF.

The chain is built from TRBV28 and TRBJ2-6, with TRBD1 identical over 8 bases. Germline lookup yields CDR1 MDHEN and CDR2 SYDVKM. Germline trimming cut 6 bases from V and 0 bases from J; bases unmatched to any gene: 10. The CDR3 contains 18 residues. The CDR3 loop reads CASRRRQGLSSGANVLTF. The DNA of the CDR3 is TGTGCCAGCAGACGTCGACAGGGGCTCAGCTCTGGGGCCAACGTCCTGACTTTC.

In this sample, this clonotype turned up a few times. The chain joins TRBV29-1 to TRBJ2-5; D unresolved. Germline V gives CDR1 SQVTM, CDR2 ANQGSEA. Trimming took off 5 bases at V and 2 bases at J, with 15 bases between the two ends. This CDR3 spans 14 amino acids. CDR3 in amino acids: CSVRRNSEQETQYF. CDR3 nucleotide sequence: TGCAGCGTTCGACGGAACAGCGAGCAAGAGACCCAGTACTTC.

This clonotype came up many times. The CDR3 bases are TGTGCCAGCAGCCCTGGGGGGGGGTACGAGCAGTACTTC. Its protein product is CASSPGGGYEQYF. The V and J genes are TRBV7-9 and TRBJ2-7, with 7 nucleotides matching TRBD2. The germline gives CDR1 SEHNR, CDR2 FQNEAQ (reference sequence). With 5 bases clipped from V and 4 bases from J, the junction kept 5 bases outside the gene matches. The CDR3 sequence is 13 residues long.

DNA of the CDR3: TGCGCCAGCAAGTTACAGGGGGCCGGGGAGACCCAGTACTTC. It specifies CASKLQGAGETQYF. This chain connects TRBV5-1 to TRBJ2-5, with 9 bases lining up with TRBD1. CDR3 length equals 14 residues. From germline, CDR1 is SGHRS and CDR2 YFSETQ. V was pared by 6 bases and J by 5 bases, with 8 bases of the junction left unmatched. Filled out from reference TRBV5-1 and TRBJ2-5, the complete variable domain reads KAGVTQTPRYLIKTRGQQVTLSCSPISGHRSVSWYQQTPGQGLQFLFEYFSETQRNKGNFPGRFSGRQFSNSRSEMNVSTLELGDSALYLCASKLQGAGETQYFGPGTRLLVL.

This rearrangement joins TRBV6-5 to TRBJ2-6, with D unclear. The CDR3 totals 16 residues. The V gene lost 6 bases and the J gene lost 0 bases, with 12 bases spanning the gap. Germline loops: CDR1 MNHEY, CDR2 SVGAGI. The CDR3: CASRTKSPSGANVLTF. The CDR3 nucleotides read TGTGCCAGCAGAACCAAGAGCCCCTCTGGGGCCAACGTCCTGACTTTC.

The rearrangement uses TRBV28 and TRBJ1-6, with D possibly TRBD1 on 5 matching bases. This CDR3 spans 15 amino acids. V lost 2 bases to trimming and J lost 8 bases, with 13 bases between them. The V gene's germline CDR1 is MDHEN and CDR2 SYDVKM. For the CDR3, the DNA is TGTGCCAGCAGTTTACGGTCAGGGTCTTATTCACCCCTCCACTTT. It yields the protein CASSLRSGSYSPLHF. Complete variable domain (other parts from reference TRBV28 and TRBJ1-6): DVKVTQSSRYLVKRTGEKVFLECVQDMDHENMFWYRQDPGLGLRLIYFSYDVKMKEKGDIPEGYSVSREKKERFSLILESASTNQTSMYLCASSLRSGSYSPLHFGNGTRLTVT.

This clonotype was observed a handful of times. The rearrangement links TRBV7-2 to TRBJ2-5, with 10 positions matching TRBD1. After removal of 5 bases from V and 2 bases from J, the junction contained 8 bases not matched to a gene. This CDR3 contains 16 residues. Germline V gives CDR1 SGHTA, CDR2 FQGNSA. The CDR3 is CASSMTWTGGQETQYF. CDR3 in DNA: TGTGCCAGCAGCATGACATGGACAGGGGGGCAAGAGACCCAGTACTTC. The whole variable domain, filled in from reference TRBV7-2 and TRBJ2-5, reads GAGVSQSPSNKVTEKGKDVELRCDPISGHTALYWYRQSLGQGLEFLIYFQGNSAPDKSGLPSDRFSAERTGGSVSTLTIQRTQQEDSAVYLCASSMTWTGGQETQYFGPGTRLLVL.

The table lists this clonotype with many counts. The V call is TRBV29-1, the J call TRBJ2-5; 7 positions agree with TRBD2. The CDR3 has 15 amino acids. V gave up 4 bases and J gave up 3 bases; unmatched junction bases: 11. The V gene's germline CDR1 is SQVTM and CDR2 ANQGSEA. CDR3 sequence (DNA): TGCAGCGTTGGGGGGGGTAGGGCAGGAGAAGAGACCCAGTACTTC. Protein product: CSVGGGRAGEETQYF.

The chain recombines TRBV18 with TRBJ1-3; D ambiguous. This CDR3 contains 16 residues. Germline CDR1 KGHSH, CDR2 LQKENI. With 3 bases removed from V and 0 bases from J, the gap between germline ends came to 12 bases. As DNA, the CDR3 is TGTGCCAGCTCACCTCGGACGGAGGCCTCTGGAAACACCATATATTTT. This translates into CASSPRTEASGNTIYF.

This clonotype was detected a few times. In DNA, the CDR3 is TGTGCCAGCAGCCCGGGGTTTCAAGAGACCCAGTACTTC. Its protein is CASSPGFQETQYF. This chain uses TRBV7-2 with TRBJ2-5, with D perhaps TRBD2 (5 bases). Germline V gives CDR1 SGHTA, CDR2 FQGNSA. The CDR3 is 13 residues long. V gave up 5 bases and J gave up 2 bases, with 9 bases separating them.

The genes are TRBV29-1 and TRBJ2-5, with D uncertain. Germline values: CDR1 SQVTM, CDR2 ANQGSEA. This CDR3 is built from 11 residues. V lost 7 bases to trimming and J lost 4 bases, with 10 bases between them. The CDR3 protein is CSAAIGETQYF. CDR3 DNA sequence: TGCAGCGCCGCGATCGGAGAGACCCAGTACTTC.

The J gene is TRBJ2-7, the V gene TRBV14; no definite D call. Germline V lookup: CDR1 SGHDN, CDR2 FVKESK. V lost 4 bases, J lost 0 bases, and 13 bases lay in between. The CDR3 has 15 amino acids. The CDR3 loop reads CASSRSDLTSYEQYV. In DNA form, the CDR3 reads TGTGCCAGCAGCCGATCGGACCTGACCTCCTACGAGCAGTACGTC.

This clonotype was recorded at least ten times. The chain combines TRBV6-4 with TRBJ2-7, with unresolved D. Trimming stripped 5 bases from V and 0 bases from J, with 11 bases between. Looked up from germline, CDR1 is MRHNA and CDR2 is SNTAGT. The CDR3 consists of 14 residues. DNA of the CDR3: TGTGCCAGCAGTCCAGCTCCCTTCTCCTACGAGCAGTACTTC. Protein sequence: CASSPAPFSYEQYF.

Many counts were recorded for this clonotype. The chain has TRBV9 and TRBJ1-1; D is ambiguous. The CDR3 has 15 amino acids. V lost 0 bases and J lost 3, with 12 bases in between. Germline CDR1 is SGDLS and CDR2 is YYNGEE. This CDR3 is CASSVGPNLDTEAFF. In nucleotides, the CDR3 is TGTGCCAGCAGCGTAGGACCTAACCTGGACACTGAAGCTTTCTTT.

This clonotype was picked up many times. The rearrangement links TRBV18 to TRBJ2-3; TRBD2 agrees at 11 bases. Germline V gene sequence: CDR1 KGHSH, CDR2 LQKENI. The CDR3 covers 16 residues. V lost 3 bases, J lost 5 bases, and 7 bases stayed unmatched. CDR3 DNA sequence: TGTGCCAGCTCACCGATAGCGGGGGGGCCCGGAGATACGCAGTATTTT. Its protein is CASSPIAGGPGDTQYF.

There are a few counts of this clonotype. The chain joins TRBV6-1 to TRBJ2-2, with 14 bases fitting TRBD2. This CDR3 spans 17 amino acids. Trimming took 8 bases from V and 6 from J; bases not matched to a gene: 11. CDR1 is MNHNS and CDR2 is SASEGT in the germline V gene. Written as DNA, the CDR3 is TGTGCCAGCCGACTAGCGGGGGGGCCTATTTTGTCCGGGGAGCTGTTTTTT. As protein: CASRLAGGPILSGELFF.

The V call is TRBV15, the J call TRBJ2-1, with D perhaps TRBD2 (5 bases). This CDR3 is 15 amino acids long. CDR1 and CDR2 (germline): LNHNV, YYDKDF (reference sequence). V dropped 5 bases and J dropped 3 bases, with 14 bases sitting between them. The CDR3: CATSRPPGSYNEQFF. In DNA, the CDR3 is TGTGCCACCAGCCGCCCCCCGGGGAGCTACAATGAGCAGTTCTTC. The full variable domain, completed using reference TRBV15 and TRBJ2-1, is DAMVIQNPRYQVTQFGKPVTLSCSQTLNHNVMYWYQQKSSQAPKLLFHYYDKDFNNEADTPDNFQSRRPNTSFCFLDIRSPGLGDTAMYLCATSRPPGSYNEQFFGPGTRLTVL.

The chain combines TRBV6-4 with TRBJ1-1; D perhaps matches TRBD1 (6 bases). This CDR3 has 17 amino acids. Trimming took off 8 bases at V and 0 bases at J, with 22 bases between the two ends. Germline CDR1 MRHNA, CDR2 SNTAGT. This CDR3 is CASEGRARQVMNTEAFF. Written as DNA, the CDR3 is TGTGCCAGCGAGGGCCGAGCGAGACAGGTCATGAACACTGAAGCTTTCTTT.

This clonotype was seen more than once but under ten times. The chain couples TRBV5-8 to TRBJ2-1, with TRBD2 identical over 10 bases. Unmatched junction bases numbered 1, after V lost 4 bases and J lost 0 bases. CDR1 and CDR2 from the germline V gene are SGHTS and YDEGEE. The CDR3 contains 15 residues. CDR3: CASSKRGGSYNEQFF. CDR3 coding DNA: TGTGCCAGCAGCAAGCGGGGGGGCTCCTACAATGAGCAGTTCTTC.

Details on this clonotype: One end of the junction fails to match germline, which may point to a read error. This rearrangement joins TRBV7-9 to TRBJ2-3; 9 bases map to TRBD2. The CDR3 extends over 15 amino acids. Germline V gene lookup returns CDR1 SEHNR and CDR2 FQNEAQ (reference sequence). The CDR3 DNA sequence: TGTGCCAGCAGCGTAGCGGGGGTAAACACAGATACGCAGTATTTT. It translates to CASSVAGVNTDTQYF. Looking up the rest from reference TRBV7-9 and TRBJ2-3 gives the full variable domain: DTGVSQNPRHKITKRGQNVTFRCDPISEHNRLYWYRQTLGQGPEFLTYFQNEAQLEKSRLLSDRFSAERPKGSFSTLEIQRTEQGDSAMYLCASSVAGVNTDTQYFGPGTRLTVL.